This T cell receptor beta chain originates from a study of blood T cell repertoires in COVID-19. On the study more broadly: T cells, B-cell-depleted T cells, or PBMCs provided the cDNA or gDNA that served as material.

Under the authors' procedure: The assay estimated nucleated cells by amplifying reference gene primers. Using immunoSEQ multiplex PCR, the repertoire was profiled, and TCRdb retains in-frame clones only, with some absent. Clonal size and the V and J genes are those of that table, whereas D and trimming came from the DNA. This table holds some 300,000 clones, approximately 90% found once. The V and J ends lost 2 bases and 0 bases respectively, with 8 bases between them. Germline assignment: CDR1 KGHSH and CDR2 LQKENI. This CDR3 comprises 15 residues. The rearrangement uses TRBV18 and TRBJ1-3; weak D call: TRBD1 (5 bases). This TCR derives from a woman in her sixties or seventies in a cohort exposed to, infected with or recovered from COVID-19 (not recorded which). Sequencing input: PBMCs or T cells enriched from blood (not recorded which). CDR3 DNA sequence: TGTGCCAGCTCACCAAAGGGACTCTCTGGAAACACCATATATTTT. Residues: CASSPKGLSGNTIYF.